This entry lists 5 T cell receptor beta chains sequenced from one sample in a study of OX40 agonist ivuxolimab in advanced cancers. Method: immunoSEQ multiplex PCR; TCRdb's copy keeps in-frame clones and lacks some. The table shows 20,000 to 30,000 clones, with about four fifths occurring only once. The starting material was CD4+ or CD8+ T cells sorted from blood, obtained in a trial of the OX40 agonist ivuxolimab. Receptors originate from an adult with an advanced solid tumor such as melanoma, head and neck, liver or kidney cancer.

This chain joins TRBV7-9 and TRBJ1-4; D perhaps matches TRBD1 (6 bases). The germline V and J ends were trimmed by 4 bases and 3 bases, with 15 bases remaining between them. Germline CDR1 SEHNR, CDR2 FQNEAQ (reference sequence). The CDR3 is 16 residues long. CDR3 coding DNA: TGTGCCAGCAGCTCCCAGGGGCGATTGTCTAATGAAAAACTGTTTTTT. Translating gives CASSSQGRLSNEKLFF.

In its sample, this clone was seen a few times. The genes are TRBV9 and TRBJ1-1; TRBD1 matches at 12 bases. J gave up 6 bases and V 4 bases, and 7 bases lay outside the gene matches. This CDR3 spans 15 amino acids. Germline V gene lookup returns CDR1 SGDLS and CDR2 YYNGEE. CDR3 coding DNA: TGTGCCAGCAGCCCACCGGGACAGGGGGCACCTGAAGCTTTCTTT. It encodes CASSPPGQGAPEAFF.

This rearrangement joins TRBV11-2 to TRBJ2-7, with 9 bases that match TRBD1. J was trimmed by 3 bases and V by 6 bases; bases with no gene match: 9. The CDR3 length is 15 residues. Germline loops: CDR1 SGHAT, CDR2 FQNNGV. The DNA of the CDR3 is TGTGCCAGCAGTCAAACGGGACAGGGAGTCTACGAGCAGTACTTC. It yields the protein CASSQTGQGVYEQYF.

This clone was observed a handful of times. The CDR3 nucleotides are TGTGCCAGCAGCTTAGTGGCAGGGGGCTATGGCTACACCTTC. This translates into CASSLVAGGYGYTF. The V call is TRBV11-2, the J call TRBJ1-2; 7 bases map to TRBD1. The CDR3 has 14 residues. Germline V CDR1 and CDR2: SGHAT, FQNNGV. Unmatched junction bases numbered 3, after V lost 1 base and J lost 4 bases.

The chain combines TRBV6-5 with TRBJ2-3; TRBD1 or TRBD2 may be the D gene (6 bases each). V lost 2 bases to trimming and J lost 5 bases, with 14 bases between them. Germline values: CDR1 MNHEY, CDR2 SVGAGI. CDR3 size: 15 residues. CDR3 loop: CASSYRRGAGDTQYF. The CDR3 DNA reads TGTGCCAGCAGTTACCGGAGGGGGGCGGGAGATACGCAGTATTTT.